The rows below give T cell receptor beta chains drawn from one sample of a study of T cell changes during pregnancy in multiple sclerosis. The method was immunoSEQ multiplex PCR; TCRdb's version includes in-frame clones alone and lacks a portion of them. The sample has roughly 90,000 clones, 75% to 95% seen once. The material was peripheral blood, obtained before pregnancy. All receptors come from a female donor with multiple sclerosis, enrolled in a pregnancy study. Each CDR3 is given with its conserved first and last residue. A D gene is named only where the DNA matches it firmly. Not all rows give a size; the values are once, few, many and, for expanded clones, a class.

>.|.|TRBV7-2|12|TRBJ2-7
CASSSDTYEQYF
TGTGCCAGCAGCTCAGACACCTACGAGCAGTACTTC
>.|TRBD2|TRBV7-6|14|TRBJ2-1
CAWMGSGRYDEQFF
TGTGCTTGGATGGGTAGCGGGAGATACGATGAGCAGTTCTTC
>.|TRBD2|TRBV19|16|TRBJ2-5
CASSSGLAGGQETQYF
TGTGCCAGTAGTTCGGGACTAGCGGGGGGCCAAGAGACCCAGTACTTC
>.|TRBD1|TRBV7-9|15|TRBJ1-5
CASSLTGGHNQPQHF
TGTGCCAGCAGCTTGACAGGGGGGCACAATCAGCCCCAGCATTTT
>.|TRBD1|TRBV2|12|TRBJ2-7
CASGQDLYEQYF
TGTGCCAGCGGACAGGATCTCTACGAGCAGTACTTC
>.|TRBD1|TRBV28|16|TRBJ2-1
CASSLLEGGAYNEQFF
TGTGCCAGCAGTTTATTAGAAGGGGGCGCCTACAATGAGCAGTTCTTC
>once|TRBD1|TRBV28|14|TRBJ1-4
CASRTTGGNEKLFF
TGTGCCAGCAGGACGACAGGGGGGAATGAAAAACTGTTTTTT
>.|TRBD1|TRBV15|15|TRBJ1-1
CATSRETRDSSEAFF
TGTGCCACCAGCAGGGAGACCCGGGACAGTAGTGAAGCTTTCTTT
>.|.|TRBV7-7|15|TRBJ2-7
CASSWLGRPQDEQYF
TGTGCCAGCAGCTGGCTCGGCCGACCACAGGACGAGCAGTACTTC
>.|TRBD2|TRBV18|16|TRBJ2-7
CASSPFGSGDSYEQYF
TGTGCCAGCTCACCATTTGGCAGCGGGGACTCCTACGAGCAGTACTTC
>.|TRBD1|TRBV19|16|TRBJ1-6
CASTLDGTGHNSPLHF
TGTGCCAGTACACTAGATGGGACAGGCCATAATTCACCCCTCCACTTT
>many|.|TRBV9|14|TRBJ2-7
CASSVAYRGGEQYF
TGTGCCAGCAGCGTAGCTTACAGGGGAGGCGAGCAGTACTTC
>.|.|TRBV19|16|TRBJ2-4
CASSIGQNLAKNIQYF
TGTGCCAGTAGTATAGGACAGAACCTAGCCAAAAACATTCAGTACTTC
>.|TRBD1|TRBV2|15|TRBJ2-7
CASSEPGQGAHEQYF
TGTGCCAGCAGTGAACCGGGACAGGGGGCCCACGAGCAGTACTTC
>.|TRBD1|TRBV5-1|14|TRBJ2-3
CASSSGQGTDTQYF
TGCGCCAGCAGCTCGGGACAGGGAACAGATACGCAGTATTTT
>.|TRBD1|TRBV6-5|14|TRBJ2-7
CATFKTGGGNEQYF
TGTGCGACCTTTAAAACAGGGGGCGGGAACGAGCAGTACTTC
>.|.|TRBV7-2|15|TRBJ1-6
CASSLQQDERSPLHF
TGTGCCAGCAGCCTACAACAGGACGAGCGTTCACCCCTCCACTTT
>.|.|TRBV7-2|15|TRBJ1-4
CASNTIGGRFEKLFF
TGTGCCAGCAACACAATTGGAGGGCGGTTTGAAAAACTGTTTTTT
>.|.|TRBV5-1|13|TRBJ1-1
CASSSVGGTEAFF
TGCGCCAGCAGCTCGGTGGGGGGCACTGAAGCTTTCTTT
>.|.|TRBV4-3|16|TRBJ2-1
CASSQDGAGIYNEQFF
TGCGCCAGCAGCCAAGATGGGGCAGGGATCTACAATGAGCAGTTCTTC
>.|.|TRBV9|14|TRBJ2-7
CASSVGQVSYEQYF
TGTGCCAGCAGCGTAGGACAGGTCTCCTACGAGCAGTACTTC
>.|.|TRBV7-2|13|TRBJ1-2
CASNPLGSPGYTF
TGTGCCAGCAACCCCCTGGGGAGCCCGGGCTACACCTTC
>.|.|TRBV5-1|15|TRBJ1-2
CASSSRLGQGYGYTF
TGCGCCAGCAGCTCTCGTCTCGGACAAGGCTATGGCTACACCTTC
>.|TRBD1|TRBV4-3|14|TRBJ1-4
CASSRREGAEKLFF
TGCGCCAGCAGCCGTCGGGAGGGGGCGGAAAAACTGTTTTTT
>.|.|TRBV29-1|12|TRBJ1-5
CSVAQPNQPQHF
TGCAGCGTTGCACAACCTAATCAGCCCCAGCATTTT
>.|TRBD1|TRBV7-2|15|TRBJ1-4
CASSFGQATNEKLFF
TGTGCCAGCAGCTTCGGACAGGCAACTAATGAAAAACTGTTTTTT